The subject of this entry is one T cell receptor beta chain. What it binds is unknown. This specimen comes from a study of shared clonotypes between healthy human individuals. Profiled with immunoSEQ multiplex PCR; TCRdb holds only in-frame clones, not every one. The sample shows about 600,000 clones, roughly 98% of them seen only once. V lost 6 bases and J lost 2; bases outside the gene matches: 5. Germline loops: CDR1 MNHEY, CDR2 SMNVEV (reference sequence). The CDR3 length is 14 residues. Terminally differentiated effector memory CD45RA+ cells were left out of the naive CD8 fraction, which was CD45RO-negative and positively selected for CCR7. Regarding the study as a whole: Sequencing depth was expected to influence donor clonotype sharing.

Sample: naive CD8+ T cells sorted from blood. This clonotype was obtained from a man in his thirties or forties in good health. This chain connects TRBV27 to TRBJ2-7, with 9 bases matching TRBD1. CDR3 sequence: CASSIQGAPYEQYF. For the CDR3, the DNA is TGTGCCAGCAGCATACAGGGGGCGCCCTACGAGCAGTACTTC.